This T cell receptor beta chain was obtained from a study of OX40 agonist ivuxolimab in advanced cancers. The CDR3 is 15 residues long. Unmatched junction bases numbered 6, after V lost 0 bases and J lost 5 bases. The germline V gene has CDR1 MNHEY and CDR2 SVGAGI. As to this clone: Its antigen is unknown.

Findings and limits, study-wide: Some nonresponders likewise displayed low normalized T-cell clonal expansion.

Measured with immunoSEQ multiplex PCR; TCRdb has only the in-frame clones, and not every one. The sample holds tens of thousands of clones, roughly 88% seen once. The TCR comes from an adult with an advanced solid tumor such as melanoma, head and neck, liver or kidney cancer. The chain uses TRBV6-5 and TRBJ1-1; 7 bases line up with TRBD1. Sequenced material: CD4+ or CD8+ T cells sorted from blood, taken in a trial of the OX40 agonist ivuxolimab. CDR3 loop: CASSYSYRGGTEAFF. The CDR3 nucleotides are TGTGCCAGCAGTTACTCGTACAGGGGAGGGACTGAAGCTTTCTTT.